A selection of T cell receptor beta chains follows, all from one sample in a study of T cells expressing NK-cell markers. For each CDR3 protein, TCRdb gives one entry from its re-call of the 5' RACE reads, without DNA. Its clone listing holds a few hundred thousand distinct CDR3 sequences. The specimen sequenced was blood T cells: a sorted CD56 or NKG2C T cell subset, CD4+ or CD8+ T cells, or bulk PBMC T cells (not recorded which). These TCRs come from a man aged 18 to 69 in good health. Both conserved end residues are part of each CDR3.

CDR3aa: CASSQVTFPSAYEQYF; v_gene: TRBV4-2; j_gene: TRBJ2-7
CDR3aa: CASTRRHYEQYF; v_gene: TRBV27; j_gene: TRBJ2-7
CDR3aa: CASRKQGPLYEQYF; v_gene: TRBV2; j_gene: TRBJ2-7
CDR3aa: CSATGLAGGPQYF; v_gene: TRBV20-1; j_gene: TRBJ2-3
CDR3aa: CASSNGQGRRSMNTEAFF; v_gene: TRBV7-8; j_gene: TRBJ1-1
CDR3aa: CASSFSGAGAQETQYF; v_gene: TRBV12-3/TRBV12-4; j_gene: TRBJ2-5
CDR3aa: CASSQQLAVLGDTQYF; v_gene: TRBV4-1; j_gene: TRBJ2-3
CDR3aa: CASSLNPQGSSYEQYF; v_gene: TRBV5-1; j_gene: TRBJ2-7
CDR3aa: CASSPGLAGRGFYEQYF; v_gene: TRBV18; j_gene: TRBJ2-7
CDR3aa: CSAGGMAYNEQFF; v_gene: TRBV20-1; j_gene: TRBJ2-1
CDR3aa: CASSVAQGSYEQYF; v_gene: TRBV28; j_gene: TRBJ2-7
CDR3aa: CASKGQGWTEAFF; v_gene: TRBV6-6; j_gene: TRBJ1-1
CDR3aa: CATSFGGGRGETQYF; v_gene: TRBV15; j_gene: TRBJ2-5
CDR3aa: CASSLRGSGGWSEQFF; v_gene: TRBV7-3; j_gene: TRBJ2-1
CDR3aa: CASGGLAGSTDTQYF; v_gene: TRBV7-9; j_gene: TRBJ2-3
CDR3aa: CASRRGTGGRFDIQYF; v_gene: TRBV6-5; j_gene: TRBJ2-4
CDR3aa: CASSKSNRARDTEAFF; v_gene: TRBV6-1; j_gene: TRBJ1-1